This is a list of T cell receptor beta chains from one sample in a study of naive and memory T cell subsets. TCRdb re-analysed the 5' RACE reads in MiXCR, keeping a single row per CDR3 protein. The table has 50,000 to 60,000 distinct CDR3 sequences, less than 10% seen once. These receptors were collected from a female donor in good health. Both conserved end residues are part of each CDR3. The D gene is left open where the match is weak. Where a row states a size, it is once, few, many or the class of an expanded clone; other rows omit it.

abundance,j_gene,d_gene,v_gene,CDR3nt,CDR3aa
few,TRBJ1-1,TRBD1,TRBV5-1,TGCGCCAGCAGCTTGGGGACAGGGGGCGATGTGAACACTGAAGCTTTCTTT,CASSLGTGGDVNTEAFF
few,TRBJ1-1,TRBD1,TRBV6-1,TGTGCCAGCACACGACAGGGGGCCCCTGAAGCTTTCTTT,CASTRQGAPEAFF
many,TRBJ1-1,-,TRBV7-2,TGTGCCAGCAGCCAGGGTTCGGGCACTGAAGCTTTCTTT,CASSQGSGTEAFF
-,TRBJ2-3,-,TRBV5-4,TGTGCCAGCAGCCCCGAGAGTAGCACAGATACGCAGTATTTT,CASSPESSTDTQYF
once,TRBJ2-1,-,TRBV18,TGTGCCAGCTCACAGCGGCACGGAGAGCAGTTCTTC,CASSQRHGEQFF
few,TRBJ1-2,-,TRBV29-1,TGCAGCGTAAGGGTTGTGCCCGCCCGGAGTTACTATGGCTACACCTTC,CSVRVVPARSYYGYTF
many,TRBJ1-1,-,TRBV7-2,TGTGCCAGCAGCTTAGTCGGGAACACTGAAGCTTTCTTT,CASSLVGNTEAFF
few,TRBJ2-2,TRBD2,TRBV20-1,TGCAGTGCTAGGTCAGCGGGGGTCTCCGGGGAGCTGTTTTTT,CSARSAGVSGELFF
many,TRBJ1-5,-,TRBV28,TGTGCCAGCAGCCGACCCTGGGACGAGAACCAGCCCCAGCATTTT,CASSRPWDENQPQHF
many,TRBJ1-2,TRBD1,TRBV7-2,TGTGCCAGCACCCGAACAGGGGGCGAATTAGACTATGGCTACACCTTC,CASTRTGGELDYGYTF
many,TRBJ2-3,TRBD1,TRBV29-1,TGCAGCGTTGACAGGGGGCTCCCAGATACGCAGTATTTT,CSVDRGLPDTQYF
many,TRBJ2-1,TRBD2,TRBV12-3/TRBV12-4,TGTGCCAGCAGTCCCAGACTAGCGGGGCCCCCTAAGCAGTTCTTC,CASSPRLAGPPKQFF
few,TRBJ2-6,-,TRBV12-3/TRBV12-4,TGTGCCAGCAGTTTAGGGACTTCTGGGGCCAACGTCCTGACTTTC,CASSLGTSGANVLTF
-,TRBJ2-4,TRBD2,TRBV4-2,TGTGCCAGCAGCCTATATAGCGGGTCGGGCAAAAACATTCAGTACTTC,CASSLYSGSGKNIQYF
-,TRBJ1-1,-,TRBV18,TGTGCCAGCTCTGGACAGTTGAACACTGAAGCTTTCTTT,CASSGQLNTEAFF
few,TRBJ2-3,TRBD2,TRBV6-2/TRBV6-3,TGTGCCAGCAAAAAGACTAGCGGATCCACAGATACGCAGTATTTT,CASKKTSGSTDTQYF
-,TRBJ2-1,-,TRBV5-4,TGTGCCAGCAGCCATATCTCTAGGTCCTACAATGAGCAGTTCTTC,CASSHISRSYNEQFF
-,TRBJ2-4,-,TRBV10-3,TGTGCCATCAGTGAGACCGGGACATTCGCCAAAAACATTCAGTACTTC,CAISETGTFAKNIQYF
many,TRBJ1-2,-,TRBV29-1,TGCAGCGTCGAGAGCCAGGGTTATGGCTACACCTTC,CSVESQGYGYTF
-,TRBJ1-2,-,TRBV4-3,TGCGCCAGCAGCCAAGAAGCGGGGCCGTTCTATGGCTACACCTTC,CASSQEAGPFYGYTF
many,TRBJ2-2,-,TRBV10-3,TGTGCCATCTCCCAACCGAACACCGGGGAGCTGTTTTTT,CAISQPNTGELFF
few,TRBJ2-3,TRBD1,TRBV5-1,TGCGCCAGCAGCTTGGGCCGGGACAGCCTCACAGATACGCAGTATTTT,CASSLGRDSLTDTQYF
-,TRBJ2-3,-,TRBV28,TGTGCCAGCAGTTTCCGGGGGCCCTCCGGCACAGATACGCAGTATTTT,CASSFRGPSGTDTQYF
few,TRBJ1-6,-,TRBV4-3,TGCGCCAGCAGCCGACGACAGGAGCAAGGGGCACCCCTCCACTTT,CASSRRQEQGAPLHF
-,TRBJ2-7,-,TRBV29-1,TGCAGCGCGGGAGCGGACGAGCAGTACTTC,CSAGADEQYF
-,TRBJ1-1,-,TRBV6-6,TGTGCCAGCAGGGGCCTTTACGTTAGTGAAGCTTTCTTT,CASRGLYVSEAFF
-,TRBJ1-6,-,TRBV19,TGTGCCAGTAGTCTCACAGGCATCACCTATAATTCACCCCTCCACTTT,CASSLTGITYNSPLHF